The sequence of this T cell receptor (beta chain) was determined in a study of cytomegalovirus exposure and HLA in healthy donors. V was clipped by 5 bases and J by 3 bases, with 13 bases between them. The CDR3 sequence is 14 residues long. Germline V gene lookup returns CDR1 MGHDK and CDR2 SYGVNS. PCR was performed using 60 Vbeta and 13 Jbeta primers. Using immunoSEQ multiplex PCR, the repertoire was profiled, and TCRdb retains in-frame clones only, with some absent. The table has under 130,000 clones, around 74% seen once. As for this clone: Its antigen is unidentified.

Study results and caveats: Reports described diagnosis of cytomegalovirus status by the classifier as highly specific and sensitive. Apart from CMV serostatus, no immune exposure information was available.

The receptor was derived from a woman in her thirties or forties in good health and CMV-seropositive. Sample: PBMCs. The rearrangement uses TRBV25-1 and TRBJ1-2; unclear D gene. As DNA, the CDR3 is TGTGCCAGCAGTCCTCAAGGAGGCGACTATGGCTACACCTTC. Translating it yields CASSPQGGDYGYTF.